These 19 T cell receptor beta chains originate from one sample sequenced in a study of blood T cell repertoires in COVID-19. Only in-frame clones appear in the TCRdb table, and some are missing; sequencing was by immunoSEQ multiplex PCR. This sample has tens of thousands of clones, with approximately 92% found just once. Sequencing was performed on peripheral blood. The receptors originated from a man aged 50-60 years with acute or convalescent COVID-19.

The V and J genes are TRBV11-2 and TRBJ1-1; the D gene is possibly TRBD1 (5 bases). This CDR3 spans 16 amino acids. In germline, CDR1 is SGHAT, CDR2 FQNNGV. V lost 0 bases and J 2 bases, leaving 13 bases between the germline ends. CDR3 loop: CASSLEFGRANTEAFF. The CDR3 DNA reads TGTGCCAGCAGCTTAGAGTTCGGCAGGGCAAACACTGAAGCTTTCTTT.

This clone was recorded once. The CDR3 protein is CASSYWDISENTEAFF. CDR3 nucleotide sequence: TGTGCCAGCAGTTATTGGGACATCTCAGAGAACACTGAAGCTTTCTTT. The chain employs TRBV6-5 and TRBJ1-1; TRBD1 might be the D (6 bases). The germline V and J ends were trimmed by 3 bases and 1 base, with 15 bases remaining between them. Germline loops: CDR1 MNHEY, CDR2 SVGAGI. The CDR3 length is 16 residues.

V and J are TRBV11-2 and TRBJ2-7; TRBD1 is a possible D gene (6 bases). Germline V lookup: CDR1 SGHAT, CDR2 FQNNGV. The germline V and J ends were trimmed by 5 bases and 0 bases, with 8 bases remaining between them. This CDR3 has 13 residues. The CDR3 reads CASSRGSSYEQYF. The DNA of the CDR3 is TGTGCCAGCAGCAGGGGGAGCTCCTACGAGCAGTACTTC.

Here the CDR3 DNA reads TGTGCCAGCAGCTCAGGAAACAGGATTTCCTCACCCCTCCACTTT. Its protein is CASSSGNRISSPLHF. V usage is TRBV11-1 and J usage is TRBJ1-6, with D maybe TRBD1 (5 bases). From germline, CDR1 is SGHAT and CDR2 FQDESV (reference sequence). This CDR3 is 15 amino acids long. V lost 4 bases and J 10 bases, leaving 17 bases between the germline ends.

The chain carries TRBV5-6 and TRBJ1-6; D remains unclear. V was trimmed by 1 base and J by 0 bases, leaving 8 bases between them. Germline loops: CDR1 SGHDT, CDR2 YYEEEE. The CDR3 is 16 residues long. The CDR3 bases are TGTGCCAGCAGCTTGCGCAGATTCTCCTATAATTCACCCCTCCACTTT. It is translated as CASSLRRFSYNSPLHF.

CDR3 nucleotides: TGTGCCAGCTCACCGGTTTCAGGGGGCAATCAGCCCCAGCATTTT. Translated, it gives CASSPVSGGNQPQHF. The V call is TRBV18, the J call TRBJ1-5; possible D gene TRBD1, 6 bases. The CDR3 is 15 amino acids. The V end lost 3 bases, the J end lost 2 bases, and 11 bases lay between the germline ends. The germline gives CDR1 KGHSH, CDR2 LQKENI.

The chain joins TRBV5-1 to TRBJ2-7, with TRBD1 matching over 9 bases. CDR1 SGHRS and CDR2 YFSETQ come from the germline V gene. The trim removed 3 bases at V and 3 bases at J, leaving 4 bases unmatched. The CDR3 totals 14 residues. The CDR3 loop is CASSYGTGSYEQYF. DNA for the CDR3: TGCGCCAGCAGCTACGGGACAGGGAGCTACGAGCAGTACTTC.

In DNA form, the CDR3 reads TGTGCCATCAGTTTCGGGGGAGCGGAGAATTCACCCCTCCACTTT. This gives the protein CAISFGGAENSPLHF. The J gene is TRBJ1-6, the V gene TRBV10-3, with D tentatively TRBD1 (5 bases). CDR3 length equals 15 residues. Germline V gives CDR1 ENHRY, CDR2 SYGVKD. Trimming pared 5 bases from V and 7 bases from J, leaving 15 bases between.

The chain employs TRBV19 and TRBJ1-6, with 9 bases fitting TRBD1. This CDR3 has 16 residues. The V and J ends lost 6 bases and 7 bases, in that order; junction bases with no gene match: 10. The germline CDR1 and CDR2 sequences are LNHDA and SQIVND (reference sequence). Here the CDR3 reads CASSTGQGIRNSPLHF. The CDR3 nucleotides read TGTGCCAGTAGCACTGGACAGGGGATTCGCAATTCACCCCTCCACTTT.

The gene calls are TRBV7-2 and TRBJ1-1, with TRBD1 as a possible D gene (5 bases). The germline V gene has CDR1 SGHTA and CDR2 FQGNSA. V was pared by 1 base and J by 4 bases, with 13 bases between. The CDR3 covers 15 residues. In nucleotides, the CDR3 is TGTGCCAGCAGCTTAGGGGCAGGGATGGGCACTGAAGCTTTCTTT. Translation: CASSLGAGMGTEAFF.

This sequence joins TRBV2 and TRBJ2-2; perhaps TRBD1 as D (7 bases). Per the germline V gene, CDR1 is SNHLY and CDR2 is FYNNEI. The CDR3 loop spans 14 amino acids. V lost 3 bases and J 7 bases, leaving 12 bases between the germline ends. CDR3 nucleotide sequence: TGTGCCAGCAGTGAGACAGGGACTGGCGGGGAGCTGTTTTTT. Encoded protein: CASSETGTGGELFF.

This chain connects TRBV7-2 to TRBJ2-7, with 9 bases lining up with TRBD2. CDR3 size: 15 residues. J gave up 2 bases and V 0 bases, and 2 bases lay outside the gene matches. CDR1 and CDR2 (germline): SGHTA, FQGNSA. The DNA of the CDR3 is TGTGCCAGCAGCTTAGCCGGGACTAGCACCTACGAGCAGTACTTC. Amino acid sequence: CASSLAGTSTYEQYF. Filled out from reference TRBV7-2 and TRBJ2-7, the complete variable domain reads GAGVSQSPSNKVTEKGKDVELRCDPISGHTALYWYRQSLGQGLEFLIYFQGNSAPDKSGLPSDRFSAERTGGSVSTLTIQRTQQEDSAVYLCASSLAGTSTYEQYFGPGTRLTVT.

The gene calls are TRBV19 and TRBJ2-5; D may be TRBD1 (5 bases). Germline CDR1 reads LNHDA; CDR2 reads SQIVND (reference sequence). V was trimmed by 4 bases and J by 1 base, leaving 10 bases between them. The CDR3 consists of 14 residues. CDR3 sequence (DNA): TGTGCCAGTAGTAAGGGGCAGACCCAAGAGACCCAGTACTTC. Its protein is CASSKGQTQETQYF.

This clone was detected only once. The chain combines TRBV29-1 with TRBJ2-1, with D tentatively TRBD2 (5 bases). The germline V gene encodes CDR1 SQVTM and CDR2 ANQGSEA. The CDR3 totals 14 residues. Trimming removed 1 base at V and 7 bases at J, with 14 bases between. The CDR3 spells CSVEGSGIGNEQFF. CDR3 in DNA: TGCAGCGTTGAAGGCAGCGGAATCGGGAATGAGCAGTTCTTC.

This chain connects TRBV20-1 to TRBJ1-1, with unresolved D. The CDR3 loop spans 11 amino acids. V lost 6 bases to trimming and J lost 3 bases, with 8 bases between them. From germline, CDR1 is DFQATT and CDR2 SNEGSKA (reference sequence). This CDR3 reads CSAPRDTEAFF. The CDR3 region has the DNA TGCAGTGCCCCGCGGGACACTGAAGCTTTCTTT.

V usage is TRBV28 and J usage is TRBJ1-2, with a possible D match to TRBD1 (5 bases). Germline V gene data show CDR1 as MDHEN and CDR2 as SYDVKM. The V end was cut by 5 bases, the J end by 4 bases, with 17 bases between. CDR3 length: 15 residues. The CDR3 protein is CASSLTQGTGYGYTF. The CDR3 DNA follows: TGTGCCAGCAGTCTCACCCAGGGAACCGGCTATGGCTACACCTTC.

The chain employs TRBV6-6 and TRBJ1-5; 7 nucleotides agree with TRBD1. The CDR3 loop spans 15 amino acids. V shed 2 bases, J shed 4 bases, and the junction held 5 bases outside the gene matches. Germline V CDR1 and CDR2: MNHNY, SVGAGI (reference sequence). CDR3 bases: TGTGCCAGCAGTTACGCCGGGACAGATAATCAGCCCCAGCATTTT. Protein product: CASSYAGTDNQPQHF.

The rearrangement links TRBV27 to TRBJ1-2, with D possibly being TRBD1 (5 bases). The germline V gene encodes CDR1 MNHEY and CDR2 SMNVEV (reference sequence). The germline V and J ends were trimmed by 3 bases and 0 bases, with 8 bases remaining between them. There are 14 residues in the CDR3. Here the CDR3 DNA reads TGTGCCAGCAGTTTTGACAGCACTAACTATGGCTACACCTTC. It codes for CASSFDSTNYGYTF.

This clone was found a few times. J is TRBJ1-3 and V is TRBV6-5; D is undetermined. CDR1 is MNHEY and CDR2 is SVGAGI in the germline V gene. With 3 bases removed from V and 0 bases from J, the gap between germline ends came to 12 bases. The CDR3 contains 16 residues. CDR3 coding DNA: TGTGCCAGCAGTTATTCCCCGATTAGCTCTGGAAACACCATATATTTT. Protein: CASSYSPISSGNTIYF.